These 11 T cell receptor beta chains were sequenced from one sample in a study of cytomegalovirus exposure and HLA in healthy donors. Produced via immunoSEQ multiplex PCR; TCRdb's table is partial and in-frame only. In the table there are 200,000 to 300,000 clones, 90% of which are singletons. Material: PBMCs. Receptors originate from a young woman in good health and CMV-seronegative.

This chain joins TRBV4-3 and TRBJ2-3; D is unclear. The CDR3 runs to 15 residues. V dropped 1 base and J dropped 6 bases, with 14 bases sitting between them. Looked up from germline, CDR1 is LGHNA and CDR2 is YSLEER. The CDR3 spells CASSQGLSPSDTQYF. CDR3 coding DNA: TGCGCCAGCAGCCAAGGTCTCTCCCCATCGGATACGCAGTATTTT.

This chain uses TRBV27 with TRBJ2-7, with 7 bases lining up with TRBD2. Germline V gene data show CDR1 as MNHEY and CDR2 as SMNVEV (reference sequence). Unmatched junction bases numbered 11, after V lost 0 bases and J lost 9 bases. CDR3 length: 15 residues. CDR3 residues: CASSLSGREYFGQYF. The DNA of the CDR3 is TGTGCCAGCAGTTTATCAGGGCGGGAGTATTTTGGGCAGTACTTC.

The gene calls are TRBV28 and TRBJ1-2; no definite D call. CDR3 length equals 13 residues. CDR1 is MDHEN and CDR2 is SYDVKM in the germline V gene. The germline V and J ends were trimmed by 5 bases and 4 bases, with 11 bases remaining between them. The CDR3 nucleotides are TGTGCCAGCAGTGGTCCTCTGGCCTATGGCTACACCTTC. Encoded protein: CASSGPLAYGYTF.

CDR3 sequence reads: CASSLGGEYNEQFF. CDR3 in DNA: TGTGCCAGCAGCCTAGGGGGGGAGTACAATGAGCAGTTCTTC. The chain carries TRBV27 and TRBJ2-1; possible D gene TRBD2, 7 bases. This CDR3 comprises 14 residues. Trimming left V 6 bases short and J 4 bases short, with 13 bases between. From germline, CDR1 is MNHEY and CDR2 SMNVEV (reference sequence).

V usage is TRBV28 and J usage is TRBJ2-7; either TRBD1 or TRBD2 may supply D (5 bases each). With 3 bases removed from V and 0 bases from J, the gap between germline ends came to 15 bases. CDR1 and CDR2 (germline): MDHEN, SYDVKM. The CDR3 is 16 residues long. The CDR3: CASSLAGTASSYEQYF. In DNA, the CDR3 is TGTGCCAGCAGTTTGGCCGGGACGGCAAGCTCCTACGAGCAGTACTTC.

The chain joins TRBV28 to TRBJ2-2; possibly TRBD1 or TRBD2 for D (5 bases each). Germline CDR1 is MDHEN and CDR2 is SYDVKM. The CDR3 has 13 residues. V was shortened by 10 bases and J by 4 bases, with 13 bases between the two germline ends. The CDR3 region is CATQDSGTGELFF. The CDR3 DNA sequence: TGTGCCACACAGGACTCTGGCACCGGGGAGCTGTTTTTT.

The chain is built from TRBV6-6 and TRBJ2-2; TRBD2 matches at 10 bases. V gave up 6 bases and J gave up 8 bases; unmatched junction bases: 3. Per germline, CDR1 MNHNY and CDR2 SVGAGI (reference sequence). This CDR3 is built from 13 residues. CDR3: CASSQGLAGELFF. CDR3 bases: TGTGCCAGCAGCCAGGGACTAGCGGGGGAGCTGTTTTTT.

V gene TRBV29-1 combines with J gene TRBJ1-4, with a possible D match to TRBD1 (5 bases). V was trimmed by 4 bases and J by 0 bases, leaving 15 bases between them. Looked up from germline, CDR1 is SQVTM and CDR2 is ANQGSEA. The CDR3 loop spans 16 amino acids. As DNA, the CDR3 is TGCAGCGTTGCAGGACACTCGTCCTCAACTAATGAAAAACTGTTTTTT. This gives the protein CSVAGHSSSTNEKLFF.

The chain couples TRBV28 to TRBJ1-4; 8 bases agree with TRBD1. Germline V gives CDR1 MDHEN, CDR2 SYDVKM. V shed 3 bases and J 8 bases; nucleotides not matched to a gene: 8. The CDR3 contains 15 residues. CDR3: CASSFPGQGGEKLFF. The CDR3 DNA follows: TGTGCCAGCAGTTTCCCTGGACAGGGAGGAGAAAAACTGTTTTTT.

This clone has a single count. The gene calls are TRBV6-5 and TRBJ2-3; D unresolved. The CDR3 is 15 amino acids. The V and J ends lost 2 bases and 5 bases respectively, with 14 bases between them. Germline assignment: CDR1 MNHEY and CDR2 SVGAGI. The CDR3 region is CASSYSQVVVDTQYF. CDR3 nucleotides: TGTGCCAGCAGTTACAGTCAGGTCGTGGTAGATACGCAGTATTTT.

This sequence joins TRBV4-1 and TRBJ2-3, with 8 bases matching TRBD1. Germline V gives CDR1 MGHRA, CDR2 YSYEKL. The trim removed 0 bases at V and 6 bases at J, leaving 8 bases unmatched. The CDR3 is made up of 16 amino acids. CDR3 nucleotides: TGCGCCAGCAGCCAAGAAGGCAGACAGGGGTGGGATACGCAGTATTTT. Its protein is CASSQEGRQGWDTQYF.